One and the same sample provided the 9 T cell receptor beta chains below, sequenced in a study of T cell changes during pregnancy in multiple sclerosis. Using immunoSEQ multiplex PCR, the repertoire was profiled, and TCRdb retains in-frame clones only, with some absent. Among around 99,000 clones listed, 80% to 95% were seen once. The sample here was peripheral blood, taken in the third trimester of pregnancy. The receptor set was obtained from a female donor in good health, enrolled as a control in a pregnancy study.

Written as DNA, the CDR3 is TGTGCCAGCAGCCAAGGCGTTTCGTCAATTAACTATGGCTACACCTTC. It yields the protein CASSQGVSSINYGYTF. The chain employs TRBV14 and TRBJ1-2; D is unresolved. Germline-derived CDR1 and CDR2 are SGHDN and FVKESK. V was cut by 1 base and J by 1 base, with 13 bases left in between. The CDR3 is 16 residues long. The whole variable domain, filled in from reference TRBV14 and TRBJ1-2, reads EAGVTQFPSHSVIEKGQTVTLRCDPISGHDNLYWYRRVMGKEIKFLLHFVKESKQDESGMPNNRFLAERTGGTYSTLKVQPAELEDSGVYFCASSQGVSSINYGYTFGSGTRLTVV.

This clone has just one count. The gene calls are TRBV12-5 and TRBJ1-1; perhaps TRBD1 as D (5 bases). V was clipped by 7 bases and J by 11 bases, with 23 bases between them. This CDR3 comprises 14 residues. CDR1 is LGHNT, CDR2 FRNRAP, per germline. The DNA for the CDR3 is TGTGCTAGTGCCCCCGTCGCGATGGGGGAGGATGCTTTCTTT. Translation gives CASAPVAMGEDAFF.

The chain couples TRBV2 to TRBJ2-3, with 8 bases that match TRBD1. This CDR3 comprises 12 residues. Trimming took 5 bases from V and 9 from J; bases not matched to a gene: 4. Looked up from germline, CDR1 is SNHLY and CDR2 is FYNNEI. DNA for the CDR3: TGTGCCAGCAGTTCACAGGGGGTGACGCAGTATTTT. It specifies CASSSQGVTQYF.

The rearrangement joins TRBV29-1 to TRBJ2-2; D is ambiguous. Germline CDR1 is SQVTM and CDR2 is ANQGSEA. V lost 7 bases and J 6 bases, leaving 9 bases between the germline ends. The CDR3 is made up of 11 amino acids. The CDR3 DNA reads as TGCAGCGGGCAACGGGCCGGGGAGCTGTTTTTT. Translation: CSGQRAGELFF.

The chain recombines TRBV19 with TRBJ1-1; the D is unclear. Trimming took 3 bases from V and 4 from J, leaving 12 bases between them. CDR3 length: 14 residues. The germline V gene encodes CDR1 LNHDA and CDR2 SQIVND (reference sequence). The CDR3: CASSISRDFTEAFF. CDR3 coding DNA: TGTGCCAGTAGTATCTCACGGGATTTCACTGAAGCTTTCTTT.

CDR3 protein: CASSHLSSGTGVNEQYF. The CDR3 DNA follows: TGCGCCAGCAGCCACCTATCCTCCGGGACAGGGGTAAACGAGCAGTACTTC. The chain employs TRBV4-3 and TRBJ2-7, with 10 bases fitting TRBD1. The CDR3 loop spans 17 amino acids. Germline V lookup: CDR1 LGHNA, CDR2 YSLEER. V lost 3 bases and J lost 5; bases outside the gene matches: 13.

This rearrangement joins TRBV7-9 to TRBJ1-3; D might be TRBD1 (5 bases). V was clipped by 5 bases and J by 0 bases, with 8 bases between them. Germline CDR1 is SEHNR and CDR2 is FQNEAQ (reference sequence). The CDR3 is 14 residues long. Written as DNA, the CDR3 is TGTGCCAGCAGCGCAACAGGCTCTGGAAACACCATATATTTT. This encodes CASSATGSGNTIYF.

The chain recombines TRBV7-3 with TRBJ2-3; 12 bases agree with TRBD2. This CDR3 has 16 residues. Germline V gene lookup returns CDR1 SGHTA and CDR2 FQGTGA. The V gene end was trimmed by 5 bases and the J gene end by 0 bases; junction bases not matched to a gene: 3. Here the CDR3 DNA reads TGTGCCAGCAGCCTTGGGACTAGCGGGAGCACAGATACGCAGTATTTT. Translation: CASSLGTSGSTDTQYF.

The chain joins TRBV4-3 to TRBJ2-3, with TRBD2 matching over 7 bases. Germline CDR1 LGHNA, CDR2 YSLEER. The CDR3 length is 17 residues. V gave up 0 bases and J gave up 1 base; unmatched junction bases: 7. CDR3 loop: CASSQDWGGIGTDTQYF. The CDR3 nucleotides are TGCGCCAGCAGCCAAGATTGGGGAGGGATTGGCACAGATACGCAGTATTTT.